This T cell receptor beta chain was found in a study of blood T cell repertoires in COVID-19. TCRdb's copy holds only in-frame clones and misses some; the assay was immunoSEQ multiplex PCR. Here the sample spans approximately 250,000 clones, 86% being singletons. This CDR3 contains 14 residues. V shed 7 bases and J shed 6 bases, with 18 bases lying between them. CDR1 is MNHEY and CDR2 is SVGAGI in the germline V gene. Sample: peripheral blood. The chain recombines TRBV6-5 with TRBJ1-1; D perhaps matches TRBD1 (6 bases). This clonotype was sampled from a woman aged 60-75 years who had recovered from COVID-19. CDR3 region: CASTSNTGRSEAFF. The CDR3, as DNA: TGTGCCAGCACTTCAAACACAGGGCGATCTGAAGCTTTCTTT.